This T cell receptor (beta chain) came from a study of T cells in localized non-small cell lung cancer. As regards this clone: The antigen is not known.

Overall study results and limits: A median of about 50 clones ranked among the top 100 in tumor appeared in adjacent lung. Heterogeneity cannot be ruled out, as sequencing used one tumor region only. Uninvolved adjacent lung had higher T cell clonality than tumor and all other tissues.

The CDR3 sequence is 15 residues long. Per germline, CDR1 LNHNV and CDR2 YYDKDF (reference sequence). V lost 7 bases, J lost 8 bases, and 21 bases lay in between. Repertoires were generated with immunoSEQ multiplex PCR, while TCRdb's copy carries only in-frame clones and drops some. The data show 55,000 to 65,000 clones, about nine tenths seen once. This TCR derives from a man aged 35 to 69 with stage I lung adenocarcinoma. The J gene is TRBJ2-4, the V gene TRBV15, with D perhaps TRBD1 or TRBD2 (5 bases each). The sample in question was peripheral blood, obtained before any cancer treatment. The CDR3 here is CATTGQGVGRDIQYF. The CDR3 coding sequence is TGTGCCACCACCGGTCAGGGAGTCGGAAGGGACATTCAGTACTTC.